This paragraph covers one TCR beta chain sequence. Original processing notes: The authors estimated nucleated cell counts from reference gene primer amplification. The method was immunoSEQ multiplex PCR; TCRdb's version includes in-frame clones alone and lacks a portion of them. V, J and clone size reflect that table, while D and trimming were determined from the DNA. Among about 250,000 clones, approximately 90% were seen once, and the ten largest hold 3%. The data derive from a study of blood T cell repertoires in COVID-19. Study in general: The origin of the acute and convalescent COVID-19 samples was the United States, Italy and Spain. Sample material is recorded as cDNA or gDNA derived from T cells, B-cell-depleted T cells, or PBMCs.

V gave up 4 bases and J gave up 3 bases; unmatched junction bases: 8. The germline gives CDR1 LGHDT, CDR2 YNNKEL (reference sequence). The CDR3 sequence is 15 residues long. The genes are TRBV3-1 (or the pseudogene TRBV3-2) and TRBJ1-1; 7 bases agree with TRBD1. The sequencing input was peripheral blood. The TCR originated in a woman aged 30 to 39 with active or convalescent COVID-19. In DNA form, the CDR3 reads TGTGCCAGCAGCCCAGGGGACAGACAAGACACTGAAGCTTTCTTT. Translated, it gives CASSPGDRQDTEAFF.